This T cell receptor beta chain was recovered during a study of T cell responses to AZD1222 COVID-19 vaccine (dated by TCRdb to the early 2020s). Background for the entire study: AZD1222 recipients whose second dose came at about 4 weeks and those whose second dose came at about 12 weeks were combined into one group, since spike-specific TCR depth and breadth did not differ between the two schedules. A total of 233 trial participants underwent TCR sequencing, of whom 207 received two doses of AZD1222 and about 26 received two doses of the MenACWY control vaccine. Trial participants were enrolled by age into 18-55, 56-69 and 70-plus year subgroups, with approximately 160, 26 and 62 TCR-sequenced participants respectively. Results and caveats for the whole study, not just this receptor: Reportedly, close to half of the unique spike-specific TCRs recognized epitopes lying outside the regions that are mutated in the B.1.351 and B.1.1.7 variants. Because no day 14 peak-response samples were available, the repertoires could be characterized only after the peak T cell response. In the small 56-69-year group, the increase in depth fell short of significance, most likely because of low power. Vaccine-associated CD4 TCRs spanned the whole spike protein, with dominant responses in regions 160-218 and 743-854. Most participants were white British and females outnumbered males, and the authors suggested that clonal diversity may have been underestimated. After two AZD1222 doses, spike-specific TCR breadth and depth were significantly higher than at day 0 and than in MenACWY recipients. Conclusions about previously exposed vaccinees are limited because only five to seven AZD1222 recipients were SARS-CoV-2 seropositive at baseline.

This specimen's time point label, per the study, means: baseline before first vaccination. Samples from vaccinated people were obtained from the UK trials COV001 and COV002, which included a single-blind randomized controlled phase 2/3 trial of AZD1222 (ChAdOx1 nCoV-19) in healthy adults. Trial participant PBMC samples were collected at day 0 and day 28 after the second dose for TCRbeta chain sequencing. Concerning this clone: The antigen it recognizes is unknown. One base away there is no much larger clone; base qualities are not given.

Its CDR3 holds 16 amino acids, cysteine through phenylalanine. Only CDR3 DNA is held: 48 bases, read in frame from base 1. For CDR1 and CDR2, the germline V gene lists MNHEY and SVGAGI. Trimming removed 4 bases from V and 0 bases from J, leaving 13 bases between the germline ends. The CDR3 regions of human TCRbeta chains were analyzed by immunosequencing. The paper's data handling went like this. TCRs in the repertoires were compared against a reference library of SARS-CoV-2-specific TCRs that had been generated with the MIRA antigen-specificity platform. Breadth was defined as the fraction of unique TCRs that were SARS-CoV-2-associated. Depth was defined as the fraction of total T cells that were SARS-CoV-2-associated. Each spike-specific TCR was assigned to its reactive spike region and to a CD4 or CD8 class using the MIRA data. Log10-transformed breadth and depth values were compared by one-way ANOVA with Sidak's multiple comparisons tests. This is the immuneACCESS table as TCRdb keeps it, with only in-frame sequences that have V and J called. A part of the clones is gone; compared with another copy, unresolved V genes explain less than half, and the rest is unexplained. D and trimming come from the DNA, and the V and J calls and clone size come from that table. The sample contains roughly 150,000 clones, just under 95% of them found a single time. The ten largest clonotypes hold 1.3% to 1.5% of the sample.

The clonotype comes from an adult in good health. Here the sequenced sample was peripheral blood, taken on day 0 of AZD1222 vaccination. The V and J genes are TRBV6-5 and TRBJ1-5, with the D gene too uncertain to name. The DNA is TGTGCCAGCAGTTCCCCCCCGGGAGATAGCAATCAGCCCCAGCATTTT. This is translated as CASSSPPGDSNQPQHF.